Listed here is a single T cell receptor beta chain. These data come from a study of blood T cell repertoires in COVID-19. Deletions cut 7 bases from V and 5 bases from J, with 17 bases between. CDR3 length equals 14 residues. The germline gives CDR1 MNHEY, CDR2 SVGAGI. As originally analysed: Amplified reference gene primers provided the basis for estimating nucleated cell counts. Generated by immunoSEQ multiplex PCR, the TCRdb table keeps only in-frame clones and is missing some. That table is the source of V, J and clone size, and D and trimming were worked out from the DNA. Of hundreds of thousands of clones listed, roughly nine tenths were seen once; the top ten hold over 6%.

This chain joins TRBV6-5 and TRBJ1-1, with D possibly TRBD1 on 6 matching bases. Material: PBMCs or T cells enriched from blood (not recorded which). This clonotype was obtained from a woman in her forties who had recovered from COVID-19. CDR3 nucleotides: TGTGCCAGCAACTCGTGGGGGCCTGGGACTGAAGCTTTCTTT. Its protein product is CASNSWGPGTEAFF.